This T cell receptor (beta chain) came from a study of T cell responses to AZD1222 COVID-19 vaccine. Regarding the study as a whole: Sampling that yielded the repertoires occurred only after the peak T cell response. Vaccination with two AZD1222 doses was followed by a rise in Spike-specific TCR breadth and depth. Donors were chiefly white British, with a greater number of females, and clonal diversity was perhaps underestimated.

The trim removed 7 bases at V and 1 base at J, leaving 3 bases unmatched. The CDR3 consists of 12 residues. Germline-derived CDR1 and CDR2 are SQVTM and ANQGSEA. This clone appeared a single time. Its antigen remains unknown. Here immunoSEQ multiplex PCR was the method, and the copy in TCRdb shows in-frame clones only, minus some. This table has roughly 100,000 clones, about 88% appearing once. The input for sequencing was peripheral blood, taken on day 0 of AZD1222 vaccination. The sequence came from an adult in good health. The V call is TRBV29-1, the J call TRBJ1-2; 7 bases match TRBD1. CDR3 sequence (DNA): TGCAGCGCTGGGGACAGTAACTATGGCTACACCTTC. The encoded protein is CSAGDSNYGYTF.